These 20 T cell receptor beta chains were sequenced from one sample in a study of graft-versus-host responses after intestinal transplantation. Generated by immunoSEQ multiplex PCR, the TCRdb table keeps only in-frame clones and is missing some. The sample lists roughly 130,000 clones; 80% to 95% were seen once. Their target antigens are unknown. Sequences were derived from unstimulated CD4+ T cells sorted from spleen or lymph node cells, sampled before intestinal transplant. The receptors originated from a human donor who received an intestinal transplant.

This CDR3 reads CAISDRTISGELFF. The CDR3 DNA follows: TGTGCCATCAGTGACCGGACTATCTCCGGGGAGCTGTTTTTT. The V call is TRBV10-3, the J call TRBJ2-2; a possible D gene is TRBD2 (6 bases). The CDR3 loop spans 14 amino acids. Germline-derived CDR1 and CDR2 are ENHRY and SYGVKD. V was trimmed by 3 bases and J by 6 bases, leaving 11 bases between them.

The chain has TRBV7-2 and TRBJ2-3; possibly TRBD2 for D (5 bases). The CDR3 runs 16 residues. V was cut by 6 bases and J by 2 bases, with 18 bases left in between. In germline, CDR1 is SGHTA, CDR2 FQGNSA. Here the CDR3 reads CASRKRVSTYTDTQYF. In nucleotides, the CDR3 is TGTGCCAGCAGGAAGAGGGTGTCTACTTACACAGATACGCAGTATTTT.

The V gene is TRBV27, the J gene TRBJ2-7; 10 bases match TRBD1. The CDR3 loop spans 17 amino acids. Losses at the gene ends were 5 bases for V and 1 base for J; bases not matched to a gene: 11. CDR1 and CDR2 from the germline V gene are MNHEY and SMNVEV (reference sequence). The CDR3 sequence is CASSPGQGLGKSYEQYF. The DNA for the CDR3 is TGTGCCAGCAGTCCGGGACAGGGGTTGGGTAAGTCCTACGAGCAGTACTTC.

The genes are TRBV7-8 and TRBJ1-4, with D uncertain. The CDR3 sequence is 16 residues long. Trimming removed 3 bases at V and 0 bases at J, with 11 bases between. Germline V CDR1 and CDR2: SGHVS, FQNEAQ. CDR3 protein: CASSLRTMATNEKLFF. The CDR3 coding sequence is TGTGCCAGCAGCTTGCGGACGATGGCAACTAATGAAAAACTGTTTTTT. Using reference TRBV7-8 and TRBJ1-4 for the parts outside the CDR3, the full variable domain is GAGVSQSPRYKVAKRGQDVALRCDPISGHVSLFWYQQALGQGPEFLTYFQNEAQLDKSGLPSDRFFAERPEGSVSTLKIQRTQQEDSAVYLCASSLRTMATNEKLFFGSGTQLSVL.

This chain uses TRBV19 with TRBJ1-1; 7 nucleotides agree with TRBD1. Per the germline V gene, CDR1 is LNHDA and CDR2 is SQIVND (reference sequence). V shed 8 bases and J 3 bases; nucleotides not matched to a gene: 9. The CDR3 spans 14 residues. CDR3 in amino acids: CASHWGDRDTEAFF. The CDR3 coding sequence is TGTGCCAGTCACTGGGGAGACAGGGACACTGAAGCTTTCTTT.

V is TRBV7-2 and J is TRBJ2-7, with TRBD2 identical over 10 bases. Germline values: CDR1 SGHTA, CDR2 FQGNSA. J lost 3 bases, V lost 3 bases, and 2 bases had no gene match. This CDR3 spans 14 amino acids. CDR3 sequence reads: CASSFIAGGYEQYF. The CDR3 DNA is TGTGCCAGCAGCTTCATAGCGGGGGGCTACGAGCAGTACTTC.

V usage is TRBV7-8 and J usage is TRBJ2-2; D unresolved. The CDR3 consists of 14 residues. Germline V gives CDR1 SGHVS, CDR2 FQNEAQ. V was pared by 8 bases and J by 0 bases, with 10 bases between. As DNA, the CDR3 is TGTGCCAGCGGCGGACGGTCGAACACCGGGGAGCTGTTTTTT. Translating it yields CASGGRSNTGELFF. The full variable domain, its missing parts supplied by reference TRBV7-8 and TRBJ2-2, is GAGVSQSPRYKVAKRGQDVALRCDPISGHVSLFWYQQALGQGPEFLTYFQNEAQLDKSGLPSDRFFAERPEGSVSTLKIQRTQQEDSAVYLCASGGRSNTGELFFGEGSRLTVL.

The chain has TRBV27 and TRBJ2-5; D may be TRBD2 (6 bases). TRBJ2-7 explains the end of the DNA better; the J call may be wrong. The CDR3 is 13 residues long. Germline V CDR1 and CDR2: MNHEY, SMNVEV (reference sequence). DNA of the CDR3: TGTGCCAGCAGGTTAGCGGTGGCCTACGAGCAGTACTTC. Amino acids: CASRLAVAYEQYF.

The chain combines TRBV28 with TRBJ2-7; D gene ambiguous. The V and J ends lost 5 bases and 0 bases respectively, with 17 bases between them. The CDR3 contains 16 residues. Germline V gene data show CDR1 as MDHEN and CDR2 as SYDVKM. CDR3 in amino acids: CASSLGLFSSSYEQYF. The CDR3, as DNA: TGTGCCAGCAGTCTGGGATTGTTCTCGAGCTCCTACGAGCAGTACTTC.

V is TRBV4-2 and J is TRBJ2-7; TRBD1 or TRBD2 may be the D gene (6 bases each). The CDR3 covers 14 residues. Germline CDR1 and CDR2: LGHNA and YNFKEQ. Trimming shortened V by 1 base and J by 4 bases, and 11 bases separated the two germline ends. CDR3: CASSQAGAAYEQYF. CDR3 coding DNA: TGTGCCAGCAGCCAAGCGGGGGCTGCTTACGAGCAGTACTTC.

This chain connects TRBV28 to TRBJ2-5, with 8 bases matching TRBD2. V was pared by 5 bases and J by 5 bases, with 10 bases of the junction left unmatched. CDR3 length: 15 amino acids. Germline CDR1 and CDR2: MDHEN and SYDVKM. The CDR3 DNA sequence: TGTGCCAGCAGTCCGGCTGCGGGAGGCTGGGAGACCCAGTACTTC. Its translation: CASSPAAGGWETQYF. The entire variable domain, with the rest obtained from reference TRBV28 and TRBJ2-5, is as follows: DVKVTQSSRYLVKRTGEKVFLECVQDMDHENMFWYRQDPGLGLRLIYFSYDVKMKEKGDIPEGYSVSREKKERFSLILESASTNQTSMYLCASSPAAGGWETQYFGPGTRLLVL.

The chain carries TRBV5-1 and TRBJ2-3, with D possibly being TRBD1 (6 bases). The CDR3 covers 14 residues. The ends were cut back, 0 bases at V and 1 base at J, with 6 bases in the middle. Germline CDR1 and CDR2: SGHRS and YFSETQ. The CDR3 loop is CASSLAGGTDTQYF. The CDR3 bases are TGCGCCAGCAGCTTGGCAGGGGGCACAGATACGCAGTATTTT.

This chain uses TRBV6-1 with TRBJ1-1; D possibly corresponds to TRBD1 (6 bases). This CDR3 is 13 amino acids long. V lost 9 bases to trimming and J lost 0 bases, with 11 bases between them. Germline assignment: CDR1 MNHNS and CDR2 SASEGT. The CDR3 reads CASGQLLNTEAFF. For the CDR3, the DNA is TGTGCCAGTGGACAGCTCCTGAACACTGAAGCTTTCTTT.

The rearrangement links TRBV28 to TRBJ1-5; a possible D gene is TRBD1 (5 bases). Trimming pared 8 bases from V and 4 bases from J, leaving 18 bases between. This CDR3 contains 15 residues. Germline V lookup: CDR1 MDHEN, CDR2 SYDVKM. In DNA, the CDR3 is TGTGCCAGCGGCCTGTTAGGGCAGGGAAATCAGCCCCAGCATTTT. Encoded protein: CASGLLGQGNQPQHF.

The chain couples TRBV9 to TRBJ2-2; TRBD1 might be the D (5 bases). The CDR3 runs to 15 residues. Between the trimmed V and J ends, which lost 5 bases and 0 bases, there was a span of 11 bases. Per the germline V gene, CDR1 is SGDLS and CDR2 is YYNGEE. The DNA for the CDR3 is TGTGCCAGCAGTGAAAGGGGTGCGAACACCGGGGAGCTGTTTTTT. Residues: CASSERGANTGELFF.

The gene calls are TRBV28 and TRBJ1-1, with unresolved D. Germline assignment: CDR1 MDHEN and CDR2 SYDVKM. The CDR3 extends over 15 amino acids. V lost 1 base and J lost 1, with 10 bases in between. The CDR3 loop reads CASSLLADSNTEAFF. CDR3 in DNA: TGTGCCAGCAGTTTATTAGCAGACTCGAACACTGAAGCTTTCTTT.

The chain joins TRBV7-3 to TRBJ2-4; possibly TRBD1 for D (6 bases). Trimming removed 0 bases from V and 0 bases from J, with 27 bases in between. This CDR3 is built from 22 residues. Germline-derived CDR1 and CDR2 are SGHTA and FQGTGA. The CDR3 region is CASSLTVPDRRLGPLAKNIQYF. The CDR3 DNA reads as TGTGCCAGCAGCTTAACCGTCCCGGACAGAAGGTTAGGACCTCTAGCCAAAAACATTCAGTACTTC. The whole variable domain, filled in from reference TRBV7-3 and TRBJ2-4, reads GAGVSQTPSNKVTEKGKYVELRCDPISGHTALYWYRQSLGQGPEFLIYFQGTGAADDSGLPNDRFFAVRPEGSVSTLKIQRTERGDSAVYLCASSLTVPDRRLGPLAKNIQYFGAGTRLSVL.

The CDR3 nucleotides are TGTGCCTGGAGTGATCAGGGGGCTGGCTACACCTTC. This encodes CAWSDQGAGYTF. V and J are TRBV30 and TRBJ1-2; the match to TRBD1 covers 8 bases. J gave up 7 bases and V 1 base, and 2 bases lay outside the gene matches. Germline V gene sequence: CDR1 GTSNPN, CDR2 SVGIG (reference sequence). The CDR3 is 12 residues long.

The chain has TRBV4-2 and TRBJ2-1, with a tentative D call TRBD2 (5 bases). Germline assignment: CDR1 LGHNA and CDR2 YNFKEQ. The CDR3 length is 15 residues. Trimming took 0 bases from V and 9 from J, leaving 15 bases between them. The CDR3 region is CASSQDLLGVGEQFF. Here the CDR3 DNA reads TGTGCCAGCAGCCAAGACCTTCTCGGGGTTGGTGAGCAGTTCTTC.

This chain connects TRBV28 to TRBJ2-5; TRBD2 aligns across 8 bases. J lost 5 bases, V lost 4 bases, and 6 bases had no gene match. CDR3 length: 14 residues. The germline V gene encodes CDR1 MDHEN and CDR2 SYDVKM. In DNA form, the CDR3 reads TGTGCCAGCAGTTACCCGGGGGGGACGGAGACCCAGTACTTC. Its translation: CASSYPGGTETQYF.